This TCR beta chain was recorded in a study of T-cell memory formation after mild COVID-19. MiXCR, run by TCRdb on the 5' RACE reads, gives a single entry per CDR3 protein. The data show 89,000 or so distinct CDR3 sequences, 13% seen once. J was trimmed by 2 bases and V by 4 bases; bases with no gene match: 13. The length of the CDR3 is 20 residues. Sequencing was done on a sample of PBMCs or a T cell subset sorted from them (not recorded which). The clonotype comes from a man younger than 35 who had mild COVID-19 (a few samples of this study predate the infection). Cell type and time point are not known. The V call is TRBV12-3 or TRBV12-4, the J call TRBJ2-1; 14 bases fit TRBD2. CDR3 DNA: TGTGCCAGCAGTTCTCCTTCTAGGGGACTAGCGGGGGCAGCCTACAATGAGCAGTTCTTC. Amino acids: CASSSPSRGLAGAAYNEQFF.